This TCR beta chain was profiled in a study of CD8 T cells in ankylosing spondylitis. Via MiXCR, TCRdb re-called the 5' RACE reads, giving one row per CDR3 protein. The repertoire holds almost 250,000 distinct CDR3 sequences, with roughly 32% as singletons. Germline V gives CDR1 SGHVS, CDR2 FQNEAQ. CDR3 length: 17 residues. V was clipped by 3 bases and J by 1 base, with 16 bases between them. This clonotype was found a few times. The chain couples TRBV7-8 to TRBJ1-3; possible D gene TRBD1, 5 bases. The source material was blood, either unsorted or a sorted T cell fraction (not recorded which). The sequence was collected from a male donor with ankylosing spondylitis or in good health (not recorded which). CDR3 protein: CASSFNSGSRSGNTIYF. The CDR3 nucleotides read TGTGCCAGCAGCTTTAACTCAGGGAGCCGGTCTGGAAACACCATATATTTT.